This entry lists 10 T cell receptor beta chains sequenced from one sample in a study of Graves' ophthalmopathy and Graves' hyperthyroidism. The TCR beta CDR3 regions underwent amplification from RNA transcripts. HTBI-primed first-round RT-PCR preceded second-round multiplex PCR. TCRdb re-analysed the multiplex PCR reads in MiXCR, keeping a single row per CDR3 protein. The sample shows 660,000 or so distinct CDR3 sequences, roughly 39% of them seen only once. The sequencing input was peripheral blood. Receptors originate from an adult man with Graves' ophthalmopathy.

Regarding this clonotype: A much more abundant neighbour one base away suggests this may be a read error. The V and J genes are TRBV19 and TRBJ1-2; no clear D gene. This CDR3 has 13 residues. Trimming shortened V by 3 bases and J by 5 bases, and 10 bases separated the two germline ends. Germline CDR1 and CDR2: LNHDA and SQIVND (reference sequence). The DNA for the CDR3 is TGTGCCAGTAGTATGCCTGACGGGTATGGCTACACCTTC. The encoded protein is CASSMPDGYGYTF.

The genes are TRBV5-1 and TRBJ2-6, with 10 positions matching TRBD2. The CDR3 is 18 amino acids. Trimming removed 1 base from V and 0 bases from J; junction bases left unmatched: 4. CDR1 is SGHRS and CDR2 is YFSETQ in the germline V gene. The CDR3 region has the DNA TGCGCCAGCAGCTTGACCCCTAGCGGGGGCTCTGGGGCCAACGTCCTGACTTTC. It specifies CASSLTPSGGSGANVLTF.

For this clonotype: Its ends do not fully match the called genes, so a read error is possible. The chain has TRBV9 and TRBJ1-1; D call uncertain. Germline V gene data show CDR1 as SGDLS and CDR2 as YYNGEE. The CDR3 contains 13 residues. The CDR3 nucleotides read TGTGTCAGCAGCGTAGAGTCGGGCACTGAAGCTTTCTTT. Residues: CVSSVESGTEAFF. Full variable domain (remainder filled in from reference TRBV9 and TRBJ1-1): DSGVTQTPKHLITATGQRVTLRCSPRSGDLSVYWYQQSLDQGLQFLIQYYNGEERAKGNILERFSAQQFPDLHSELNLSSLELGDSALYFCVSSVESGTEAFFGQGTRLTVV.

V usage is TRBV7-2 and J usage is TRBJ2-2, with 15 bases fitting TRBD2. This CDR3 contains 16 residues. Germline CDR1 is SGHTA and CDR2 is FQGNSA. V lost 5 bases and J lost 10; bases outside the gene matches: 8. The CDR3 coding sequence is TGTGCCAGCAGCCAACCCGGGACTAGCGGGAGGAAGGAGCTGTTTTTT. Amino acids: CASSQPGTSGRKELFF.

The rearrangement links TRBV20-1 to TRBJ2-2; tentative D call: TRBD2 (5 bases). There are 15 residues in the CDR3. Deletions cut 3 bases from V and 1 base from J, with 12 bases between. CDR1 and CDR2 from the germline V gene are DFQATT and SNEGSKA (reference sequence). DNA for the CDR3: TGCAGTGCTAGGCAGGTAGCGCTGAACACCGGGGAGCTGTTTTTT. Protein product: CSARQVALNTGELFF.

The sample holds one count of this clonotype. The chain is built from TRBV2 and TRBJ2-3; D remains ambiguous. This CDR3 spans 15 amino acids. CDR1 SNHLY and CDR2 FYNNEI come from the germline V gene. With 2 bases removed from V and 2 bases from J, the gap between germline ends came to 11 bases. The CDR3 bases are TGTGCCAGCAGTGAATTGGTCCAAAACACAGATACGCAGTATTTT. Translating it yields CASSELVQNTDTQYF.

CDR3 coding DNA: TGTGCCAGCAGAGGTAGCGGGGGGAAAGAGACCCAGTACTTC. Its translation is CASRGSGGKETQYF. The rearrangement uses TRBV10-3 and TRBJ2-5; the match to TRBD2 covers 10 bases. Losses at the gene ends were 10 bases for V and 3 bases for J; bases not matched to a gene: 8. Germline lookup yields CDR1 ENHRY and CDR2 SYGVKD. The length of the CDR3 is 14 residues.

This clonotype was seen once. A junction end diverges from the germline sequence, so it may reflect a read error. The rearrangement joins TRBV7-3 to TRBJ2-7; the D gene is possibly TRBD2 (7 bases). Looked up from germline, CDR1 is SGHTA and CDR2 is FQGTGA. The CDR3 consists of 15 residues. CDR3 loop: CASSQEGGGAYEQYF. CDR3 coding DNA: TGCGCCAGCAGCCAAGAAGGAGGGGGGGCCTACGAGCAGTACTTC.

The chain has TRBV19 and TRBJ2-6, with 13 nucleotides matching TRBD2. J gave up 11 bases and V 9 bases, and 7 bases lay outside the gene matches. Germline V CDR1 and CDR2: LNHDA, SQIVND (reference sequence). The CDR3 covers 14 residues. The CDR3: CARAGTSGNYVLTF. CDR3 sequence (DNA): TGTGCCAGGGCCGGGACTAGCGGGAACTACGTCCTGACTTTC.

The genes are TRBV25-1 and TRBJ1-2, with D unclear. This CDR3 region has 13 residues. The V end lost 5 bases, the J end lost 8 bases, and 15 bases lay between the germline ends. From germline, CDR1 is MGHDK and CDR2 SYGVNS. For the CDR3, the DNA is TGTGCCAGCAGTCTCGGGCCGACGGGCGGCTACACCTTC. Protein sequence: CASSLGPTGGYTF.